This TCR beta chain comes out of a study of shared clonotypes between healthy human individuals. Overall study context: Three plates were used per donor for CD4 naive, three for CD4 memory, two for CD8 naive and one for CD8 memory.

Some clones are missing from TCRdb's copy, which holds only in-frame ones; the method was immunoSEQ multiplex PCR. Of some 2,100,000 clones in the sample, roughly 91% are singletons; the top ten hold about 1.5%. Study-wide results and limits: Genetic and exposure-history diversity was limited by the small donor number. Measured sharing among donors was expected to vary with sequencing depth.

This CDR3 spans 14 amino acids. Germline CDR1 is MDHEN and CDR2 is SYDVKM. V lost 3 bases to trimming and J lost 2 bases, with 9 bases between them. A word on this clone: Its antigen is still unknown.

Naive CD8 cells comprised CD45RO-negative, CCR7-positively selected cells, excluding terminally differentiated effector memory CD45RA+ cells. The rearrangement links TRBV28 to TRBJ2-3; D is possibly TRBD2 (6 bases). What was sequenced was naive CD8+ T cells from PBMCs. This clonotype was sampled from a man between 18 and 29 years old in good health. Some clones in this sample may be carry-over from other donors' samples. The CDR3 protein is CASSFPGLTDTQYF. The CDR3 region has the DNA TGTGCCAGCAGTTTCCCGGGACTCACAGATACGCAGTATTTT.